Reported below is one T cell receptor beta chain. In the authors' methods: Cell counts per sample came from amplifying reference gene primers. Libraries were prepared by immunoSEQ multiplex PCR; TCRdb keeps only in-frame clonotypes and omits some of them. That table furnishes V, J and clone size, whereas the DNA furnished D and trimming. Here the sample spans fewer than 450,000 clones, roughly 91% being singletons. Participant ages covered roughly 18 to 89 years across 24 US areas. Membership in each cohort depended on participant-reported clinical history. The record originates from a study of blood T cell repertoires in COVID-19. Study summary: The samples span acute and convalescent COVID-19 from the United States, Italy and Spain.

V lost 0 bases, J lost 2 bases, and 11 bases lay in between. The germline V gene encodes CDR1 SGHAT and CDR2 FQNNGV. The CDR3 covers 15 residues. Sequencing was done on a sample of PBMCs or T cells enriched from blood (not recorded which). This TCR was recovered from a man aged 18 to 30 who had recovered from COVID-19. The V and J genes are TRBV11-2 and TRBJ2-7; a possible D gene is TRBD2 (5 bases). The CDR3 DNA sequence: TGTGCCAGCAGCTTAGATTACGGGGTAGCCTACGAGCAGTACTTC. As protein: CASSLDYGVAYEQYF.